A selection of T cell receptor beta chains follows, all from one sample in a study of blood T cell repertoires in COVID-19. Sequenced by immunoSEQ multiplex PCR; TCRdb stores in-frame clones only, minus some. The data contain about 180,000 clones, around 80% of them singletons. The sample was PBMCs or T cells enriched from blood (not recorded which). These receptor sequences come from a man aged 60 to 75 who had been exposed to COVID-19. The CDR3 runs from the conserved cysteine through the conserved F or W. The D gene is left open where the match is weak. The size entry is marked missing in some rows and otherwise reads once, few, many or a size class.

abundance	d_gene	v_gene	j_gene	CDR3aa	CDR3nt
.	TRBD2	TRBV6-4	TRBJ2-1	CASSDIFQASGSGEQFF	TGTGCCAGCAGTGACATATTTCAGGCTAGCGGGAGTGGTGAGCAGTTCTTC
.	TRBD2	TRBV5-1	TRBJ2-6	CASSAPGGGSVILTF	TGCGCCAGCAGCGCGCCCGGGGGGGGCTCGGTGATCCTGACTTTC
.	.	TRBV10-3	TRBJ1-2	CAIRALGTVGSNYGYTF	TGTGCCATCAGGGCTCTTGGAACAGTTGGATCTAACTATGGCTACACCTTC
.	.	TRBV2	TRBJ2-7	CASRLQGPSYEQYF	TGTGCCAGCAGGCTACAGGGTCCATCCTACGAGCAGTACTTC
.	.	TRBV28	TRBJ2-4	CASSLLSNIQYF	TGTGCCAGCAGTTTGTTATCCAACATTCAGTACTTC
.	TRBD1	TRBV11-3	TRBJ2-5	CASSRDRAETQYF	TGTGCCAGCAGCCGTGACAGGGCTGAGACCCAGTACTTC
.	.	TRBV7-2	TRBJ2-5	CASSRDFLQETQYF	TGTGCCAGCAGCCGGGACTTCCTGCAGGAGACCCAGTACTTC
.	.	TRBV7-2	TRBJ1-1	CASSLVPGFGTEAFF	TGTGCCAGCAGCTTAGTTCCAGGTTTTGGCACTGAAGCTTTCTTT
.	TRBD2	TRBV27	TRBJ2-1	CASSSPGLAASYNEQFF	TGTGCCAGCAGTTCCCCGGGACTAGCGGCCTCCTACAATGAGCAGTTCTTC
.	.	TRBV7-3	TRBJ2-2	CASSLARGTGELFF	TGTGCCAGCAGCTTGGCTAGAGGGACCGGGGAGCTGTTTTTT
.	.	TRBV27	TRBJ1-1	CASSPTGRTGTEAFF	TGTGCCAGCAGTCCGACCGGGAGAACGGGCACTGAAGCTTTCTTT
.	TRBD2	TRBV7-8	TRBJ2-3	CASSRRGRGETDTQYF	TGTGCCAGCAGCCGACGTGGGAGGGGCGAAACAGATACGCAGTATTTT
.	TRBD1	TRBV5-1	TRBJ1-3	CASSLGTGTGNTIYF	TGCGCCAGCAGCCTCGGGACAGGGACTGGAAACACCATATATTTT
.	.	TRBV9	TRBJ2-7	CASSEAGGRYEQYF	TGTGCCAGCAGCGAGGCTGGCGGTAGGTACGAGCAGTACTTC
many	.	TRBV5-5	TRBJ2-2	CASSSFDKLTGELFF	TGTGCCAGCAGCTCATTCGACAAACTCACCGGGGAGCTGTTTTTT
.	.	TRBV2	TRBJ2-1	CASTTSNRNNEQFF	TGTGCCAGCACCACTAGCAACCGAAACAATGAGCAGTTCTTC
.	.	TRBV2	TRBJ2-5	CASSLGQQIQETQYF	TGTGCCAGCAGTCTGGGACAACAAATACAAGAGACCCAGTACTTC
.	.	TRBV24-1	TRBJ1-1	CATSDQGQPTGTAFF	TGTGCCACCAGTGATCAAGGACAGCCGACGGGGACAGCTTTCTTT
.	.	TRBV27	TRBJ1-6	CASSRRGPEYNSPLHF	TGTGCCAGCTCTCGAAGAGGCCCAGAATATAATTCACCCCTCCACTTT
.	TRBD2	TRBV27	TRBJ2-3	CASSFLSSGRADTQYF	TGTGCCAGCAGTTTCCTATCTAGCGGGAGGGCAGATACGCAGTATTTT
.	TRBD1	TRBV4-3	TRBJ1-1	CASSQNRGSSTEAFF	TGCGCCAGCAGCCAAAACAGGGGTTCTAGCACTGAAGCTTTCTTT
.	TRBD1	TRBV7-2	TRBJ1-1	CASSSTTGSLF	TGTGCCAGCAGCTCGACGACAGGGTCCCTCTTT
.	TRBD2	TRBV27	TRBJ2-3	CASSLSGLAGGPKADTQYF	TGTGCCAGCAGTTTATCGGGACTAGCGGGAGGGCCGAAGGCAGATACGCAGTATTTT
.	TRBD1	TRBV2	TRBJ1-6	CASSPTGQVSSNSPLHF	TGTGCCAGCAGCCCGACGGGACAGGTTTCGAGTAATTCACCCCTCCACTTT
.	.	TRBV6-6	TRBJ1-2	CASTKDRAGYGYTF	TGTGCCAGCACCAAAGATCGGGCGGGCTATGGCTACACCTTC
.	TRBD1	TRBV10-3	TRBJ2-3	CAISASDRDSTDTQYF	TGTGCCATCAGTGCCTCGGACAGGGATAGCACAGATACGCAGTATTTT
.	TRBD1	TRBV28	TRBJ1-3	CASGQGGNTIYF	TGTGCCAGTGGACAGGGAGGAAACACCATATATTTT
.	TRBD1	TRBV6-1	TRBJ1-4	CASSERDRGHEKLFF	TGTGCCAGCAGTGAAAGGGACAGGGGGCATGAAAAACTGTTTTTT
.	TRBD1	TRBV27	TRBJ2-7	CASSSQGASAEQYF	TGTGCCAGCAGTTCACAGGGGGCGAGCGCCGAGCAGTACTTC